One and the same sample provided the 27 T cell receptor beta chains below, sequenced in a study of CD8 T cells in Susac syndrome (dated by TCRdb to between 2019 and 2020). Libraries were constructed by the immunoSEQ multiplex PCR assay. RNA was extracted using the RNeasy kit, and roughly 0.5 to 1 ug of the RNA was reverse transcribed with random hexamers. TCRdb handled the public reads itself, with Q25 trimming in fastp and clone calling in MiXCR, and kept productive beta chains. When rows share a CDR3 protein, they turn into one entry using the most common DNA and genes. Counted in this sample were approximately 190,000 distinct CDR3 sequences; 80% to 95% of them appeared once. The ten largest make up approximately 0.098% of the sample. The source material was CD4+ T cells from PBMCs. Source of these receptors: a human donor in good health.

The chain couples TRBV15 to TRBJ2-7, with no clear D. Germline lookup yields CDR1 LNHNV and CDR2 YYDKDF (reference sequence). V dropped 1 base and J dropped 7 bases, with 8 bases sitting between them. The CDR3 totals 12 residues. The CDR3: CATSRGGEEQYV. For the CDR3, the DNA is TGTGCCACCAGCAGAGGGGGTGAAGAGCAGTACGTC.

This rearrangement joins TRBV29-1 to TRBJ2-6; D may be TRBD2 (6 bases). CDR3 length: 13 amino acids. Germline V gene data show CDR1 as SQVTM and CDR2 as ANQGSEA. With 6 bases removed from V and 4 bases from J, the gap between germline ends came to 10 bases. The CDR3 DNA sequence: TGCAGCGTGTCGGGGGACGGGGCCAACGTCCTGACTTTC. This codes for CSVSGDGANVLTF.

The CDR3 here is CASFPFQGNTEAFF. The CDR3 nucleotides read TGTGCCAGCTTCCCGTTTCAGGGGAACACTGAAGCTTTCTTT. V and J are TRBV6-5 and TRBJ1-1, with a possible D match to TRBD1 (5 bases). V was pared by 8 bases and J by 1 base, with 14 bases between. Per germline, CDR1 MNHEY and CDR2 SVGAGI. The CDR3 loop spans 14 amino acids.

V gene TRBV6-6 combines with J gene TRBJ1-1; 9 bases line up with TRBD1. Trimming at V came to 2 bases and at J to 6 bases, leaving 10 bases not matched to a gene. The CDR3 loop spans 16 amino acids. CDR1 is MNHNY, CDR2 SVGAGI, per germline (reference sequence). CDR3 bases: TGTGCCAGCAGTTACCCGACAGGGGGGCCCGGGGCTGAAGCTTTCTTT. This sequence encodes CASSYPTGGPGAEAFF.

The chain has TRBV3-1 and TRBJ1-1; TRBD1 is a possible D gene (5 bases). V was cut by 8 bases and J by 4 bases, with 8 bases left in between. The CDR3 spans 11 residues. The germline gives CDR1 LGHDT, CDR2 YNNKEL (reference sequence). DNA of the CDR3: TGTGCCAGCGGGGCGGTCACTGAAGCTTTCTTT. It is translated as CASGAVTEAFF.

The chain employs TRBV3-1 and TRBJ2-2; no clear D gene. Trimming left V 4 bases short and J 7 bases short, with 4 bases between. The CDR3 has 11 residues. Germline V gene data show CDR1 as LGHDT and CDR2 as YNNKEL (reference sequence). The CDR3 bases are TGTGCCAGCAGCCCGAGCGGGGAGCTGTTTTTT. Its protein is CASSPSGELFF. Full variable domain (rest looked up from reference TRBV3-1 and TRBJ2-2): DTAVSQTPKYLVTQMGNDKSIKCEQNLGHDTMYWYKQDSKKFLKIMFSYNNKELIINETVPNRFSPKSPDKAHLNLHINSLELGDSAVYFCASSPSGELFFGEGSRLTVL.

The chain uses TRBV29-1 and TRBJ1-2; D remains unclear. Trimming took off 4 bases at V and 2 bases at J, with 5 bases between the two ends. The CDR3 extends over 11 amino acids. The germline V gene encodes CDR1 SQVTM and CDR2 ANQGSEA. The CDR3 region is CSVGPNYGYTF. DNA of the CDR3: TGCAGCGTTGGACCAAACTATGGCTACACCTTC.

This clonotype was recorded only once. The chain combines TRBV9 with TRBJ2-4; no firm D call. The V end was cut by 2 bases, the J end by 0 bases, with 12 bases between. Germline V gene sequence: CDR1 SGDLS, CDR2 YYNGEE. CDR3 length equals 16 residues. The CDR3 DNA sequence: TGTGCCAGCAGCGTCACAGTCGCTCTAGCCAAAAACATTCAGTACTTC. Encoded protein: CASSVTVALAKNIQYF.

This rearrangement joins TRBV7-2 to TRBJ1-1; D is possibly TRBD1 (5 bases). Germline V lookup: CDR1 SGHTA, CDR2 FQGNSA. The germline V and J ends were trimmed by 0 bases and 5 bases, with 10 bases remaining between them. This CDR3 is 14 amino acids long. CDR3 loop: CASSLAQGRTEAFF. Here the CDR3 DNA reads TGTGCCAGCAGCTTAGCTCAGGGCAGGACTGAAGCTTTCTTT.

This chain links TRBV5-1 with TRBJ2-3; D uncertain. There are 13 residues in the CDR3. Germline-derived CDR1 and CDR2 are SGHRS and YFSETQ. V lost 0 bases and J 2 bases, leaving 4 bases between the germline ends. The CDR3 is CASSLEVTDTQYF. In DNA, the CDR3 is TGCGCCAGCAGCTTGGAGGTCACAGATACGCAGTATTTT. The complete variable domain, with remaining parts taken from reference TRBV5-1 and TRBJ2-3, reads KAGVTQTPRYLIKTRGQQVTLSCSPISGHRSVSWYQQTPGQGLQFLFEYFSETQRNKGNFPGRFSGRQFSNSRSEMNVSTLELGDSALYLCASSLEVTDTQYFGPGTRLTVL.

This chain links TRBV7-2 with TRBJ2-5; no clear D. The CDR3 contains 15 residues. Germline V gene sequence: CDR1 SGHTA, CDR2 FQGNSA. V gave up 1 base and J gave up 1 base, with 10 bases separating them. This CDR3 reads CASSLDLLSQETQYF. DNA of the CDR3: TGTGCCAGCAGCTTAGATCTCCTAAGCCAAGAGACCCAGTACTTC. The variable domain in full, with the rest retrieved from reference TRBV7-2 and TRBJ2-5, is GAGVSQSPSNKVTEKGKDVELRCDPISGHTALYWYRQSLGQGLEFLIYFQGNSAPDKSGLPSDRFSAERTGGSVSTLTIQRTQQEDSAVYLCASSLDLLSQETQYFGPGTRLLVL.

As DNA, the CDR3 is TGTGCCAGTAGTATTGCCCGGGACAGCAATCAGCCCCAGCATTTT. This translates into CASSIARDSNQPQHF. The V call is TRBV19, the J call TRBJ1-5; D might be TRBD1 (5 bases). The germline V gene has CDR1 LNHDA and CDR2 SQIVND (reference sequence). The CDR3 spans 15 residues. V lost 3 bases and J 1 base, leaving 10 bases between the germline ends.

The chain links TRBV4-1 to TRBJ1-3; possibly TRBD1 for D (6 bases). The CDR3 contains 13 residues. CDR1 is MGHRA, CDR2 YSYEKL, per germline. The V end lost 0 bases, the J end lost 9 bases, and 9 bases lay between the germline ends. CDR3 sequence (DNA): TGCGCCAGCAGCCAAGATCGGGGGCTCACCATATATTTT. Its translation: CASSQDRGLTIYF.

The chain uses TRBV6-5 and TRBJ2-3, with D perhaps matching TRBD2 (6 bases). Germline-derived CDR1 and CDR2 are MNHEY and SVGAGI. V was cut by 2 bases and J by 2 bases, with 17 bases left in between. The CDR3 has 17 amino acids. The CDR3 DNA sequence: TGTGCCAGCAGTTACGAGATTAGCGGCGTCCTCACAGATACGCAGTATTTT. Translation gives CASSYEISGVLTDTQYF.

The chain recombines TRBV7-2 with TRBJ1-1; a weak D match, TRBD1 (6 bases). Trimming stripped 5 bases from V and 7 bases from J, with 11 bases between. CDR3 length equals 12 residues. The germline V gene encodes CDR1 SGHTA and CDR2 FQGNSA. The CDR3 bases are TGTGCCAGCAGCCCCAGGGGTCTTGAAGCTTTCTTT. Translated: CASSPRGLEAFF.

The chain uses TRBV27 and TRBJ2-3, with unresolved D. Trimming cost V 7 bases and J 2 bases, with 10 bases left between them. The CDR3 has 13 amino acids. Germline V gene lookup returns CDR1 MNHEY and CDR2 SMNVEV (reference sequence). Here the CDR3 reads CASKEPNTDTQYF. In nucleotides, the CDR3 is TGTGCCAGCAAAGAGCCTAACACAGATACGCAGTATTTT.

The chain combines TRBV4-2 with TRBJ2-3; TRBD2 aligns across 8 bases. V was clipped by 0 bases and J by 5 bases; unmatched bases: 1. The CDR3 covers 14 residues. Germline values: CDR1 LGHNA, CDR2 YNFKEQ. As DNA, the CDR3 is TGTGCCAGCAGCCAAGAACTAGCGGTAGATACGCAGTATTTT. Encoded protein: CASSQELAVDTQYF.

This sequence joins TRBV7-2 and TRBJ1-6, with a weak D call TRBD1 (6 bases). This CDR3 contains 14 residues. Trimming shortened V by 4 bases and J by 6 bases, and 10 bases separated the two germline ends. CDR1 and CDR2 from the germline V gene are SGHTA and FQGNSA. DNA for the CDR3: TGTGCCAGCAGCTCCACAGGGTCTAATTCACCCCTCCACTTT. Translation gives CASSSTGSNSPLHF.

This clonotype has only a few counts. The genes are TRBV18 and TRBJ1-2; the match to TRBD1 covers 7 bases. In germline, CDR1 is KGHSH, CDR2 LQKENI. The CDR3 sequence is 14 residues long. The V segment lost 3 bases and the J segment 5 bases; nucleotides outside the gene matches: 6. CDR3 in amino acids: CASSPQGGRYGYTF. The CDR3, as DNA: TGTGCCAGCTCACCGCAGGGGGGGCGGTATGGCTACACCTTC.

The rearrangement joins TRBV12-3 or TRBV12-4 to TRBJ1-5, with D unresolved. The length of the CDR3 is 12 residues. V lost 3 bases, J lost 9 bases, and 9 bases lay in between. CDR3 sequence reads: CASSLDDSPQHF. CDR3 DNA: TGTGCCAGCAGTTTGGACGATTCGCCCCAGCATTTT.

This chain joins TRBV10-2 and TRBJ2-1, with D maybe TRBD2 (6 bases). The CDR3 is 15 residues long. Trimming took 8 bases from V and 6 from J, leaving 20 bases between them. Germline CDR1 is WSHSY and CDR2 is SAAADI. Here the CDR3 DNA reads TGCGCCAGCGTTCGGGGGACCAGGGTCCTCAATGAGCAGTTCTTC. Residues: CASVRGTRVLNEQFF.

The genes are TRBV15 and TRBJ2-3; 8 nucleotides agree with TRBD2. J gave up 7 bases and V 0 bases, and 12 bases lay outside the gene matches. This CDR3 region has 17 residues. Germline lookup yields CDR1 LNHNV and CDR2 YYDKDF (reference sequence). In DNA form, the CDR3 reads TGTGCCACCAGCAGAGATGGGGCGGGGGGACTCCTGAATACGCAGTATTTT. Protein product: CATSRDGAGGLLNTQYF.

V is TRBV14 and J is TRBJ2-2; no firm D call. The CDR3 has 14 amino acids. The germline gives CDR1 SGHDN, CDR2 FVKESK. V lost 1 base and J lost 3, with 6 bases in between. DNA for the CDR3: TGTGCCAGCAGCCAAGCACAGTACACCGGGGAGCTGTTTTTT. Translation gives CASSQAQYTGELFF.

The chain couples TRBV5-1 to TRBJ1-4, with 10 bases identical to TRBD1. V gave up 4 bases and J gave up 14 bases; unmatched junction bases: 11. The germline CDR1 and CDR2 sequences are SGHRS and YFSETQ. This CDR3 region has 14 residues. The CDR3 DNA is TGCGCCAGCAGCAAGACAGGGGGCGCGAATCTGCTGTTTTTT. Protein product: CASSKTGGANLLFF.

The DNA of the CDR3 is TGTGCCAGTAGTAGGACGGGACAGTCCCCCTACGAGCAGTACTTC. Translation gives CASSRTGQSPYEQYF. The J gene is TRBJ2-7, the V gene TRBV19; TRBD1 matches at 7 bases. Trimming took 4 bases from V and 2 from J; bases not matched to a gene: 8. The CDR3 consists of 15 residues. Germline values: CDR1 LNHDA, CDR2 SQIVND (reference sequence).

The gene calls are TRBV9 and TRBJ2-2, with D uncertain. Trimming removed 5 bases from V and 4 bases from J, with 18 bases in between. CDR3 length: 16 amino acids. Per germline, CDR1 SGDLS and CDR2 YYNGEE. CDR3 protein: CASSLSWATGTGELFF. The CDR3, as DNA: TGTGCCAGCAGTTTAAGTTGGGCCACGGGCACCGGGGAGCTGTTTTTT.

V and J are TRBV28 and TRBJ2-7; D is unresolved. CDR3 size: 14 residues. V dropped 10 bases and J dropped 7 bases, with 23 bases sitting between them. The germline CDR1 and CDR2 sequences are MDHEN and SYDVKM. The CDR3 sequence: CATQTGHMRDEQYF. CDR3 DNA: TGTGCCACCCAAACGGGCCACATGCGCGATGAGCAGTACTTC. The variable domain in full, with the rest retrieved from reference TRBV28 and TRBJ2-7, is DVKVTQSSRYLVKRTGEKVFLECVQDMDHENMFWYRQDPGLGLRLIYFSYDVKMKEKGDIPEGYSVSREKKERFSLILESASTNQTSMYLCATQTGHMRDEQYFGPGTRLTVT.